This T cell receptor beta chain was captured in a study of human T cells and chemical hapten exposure. For the study at large: Predominantly women, the patients had alopecia areata, totalis or universalis.

Time point meaning: patch test 2, 6 weeks after DPC sensitization. Documented treatment: therapeutic diphenylcyclopropenone sensitization with weekly scalp DPC. Trimming took 7 bases from V and 4 from J, leaving 19 bases between them. The CDR3 is made up of 15 amino acids. Germline V gene lookup returns CDR1 MDHEN and CDR2 SYDVKM. Study-wide findings and caveats: While controls formed fewer of them, expanded TCRs formed significantly more large CDR3 similarity clusters. Having alopecia, the donors may differ immunologically from healthy people.

This clonotype was seen repeatedly, ten times or more. No antigen is known for it. Individual cDNA molecules received unique molecular identifiers in the library. TCRdb re-analysed the RACE reads in MiXCR, keeping a single row per CDR3 protein. Of more than 85,000 distinct CDR3 sequences in the sample, roughly 11% are singletons; the top ten hold around 2.1%. The sample consisted of whole blood, taken in connection with sensitization to the hapten diphenylcyclopropenone (DPC). This clonotype was obtained from a man aged 40-55 years with alopecia areata. Some clones in this sample may be carry-over from other donors' samples. V is TRBV28 and J is TRBJ1-2; the D is unclear. In DNA, the CDR3 is TGTGCCAGCATCTCCCCGTTGGTGCTGGGCTATGGCTACACCTTC. It specifies CASISPLVLGYGYTF.